The 30 T cell receptor beta chains listed next were all sequenced from one sample in a study of CD8+ T cells in alopecia areata. Following RNA extraction, reverse transcription yielded cDNA that acted as the sequencing template. The method was immunoSEQ multiplex PCR; TCRdb's version includes in-frame clones alone and lacks a portion of them. The data contain approximately 140,000 clones, around 47% of them singletons. The sequenced sample consisted of CD4+ T cells sorted from blood. The receptors derive from a human donor with alopecia areata.

J is TRBJ2-2 and V is TRBV5-1, with a weak D call TRBD1 (6 bases). The V gene's germline CDR1 is SGHRS and CDR2 YFSETQ. Between the trimmed V and J ends, which lost 2 bases and 3 bases, there was a span of 20 bases. The CDR3 loop spans 18 amino acids. CDR3 DNA: TGCGCCAGCAGCTTCCGGGACACCACGTCCGGGGACACCGGGGAGCTGTTTTTT. Its translation: CASSFRDTTSGDTGELFF.

This clone was found a few times. This chain joins TRBV29-1 and TRBJ1-2, with D maybe TRBD1 (6 bases). CDR3 length: 14 residues. CDR1 is SQVTM and CDR2 is ANQGSEA in the germline V gene. The V end lost 7 bases, the J end lost 4 bases, and 19 bases lay between the germline ends. In DNA form, the CDR3 reads TGCAGCGCTGTCGGGCAGGGGCTGGCCTATGGCTACACCTTC. It codes for CSAVGQGLAYGYTF. The entire variable domain, with the rest obtained from reference TRBV29-1 and TRBJ1-2, is as follows: SAVISQKPSRDICQRGTSLTIQCQVDSQVTMMFWYRQQPGQSLTLIATANQGSEATYESGFVIDKFPISRPNLTFSTLTVSNMSPEDSSIYLCSAVGQGLAYGYTFGSGTRLTVV.

This clone was picked up one time. The chain recombines TRBV5-1 with TRBJ2-7; TRBD1 might be the D (5 bases). The CDR3 loop spans 13 amino acids. Germline lookup yields CDR1 SGHRS and CDR2 YFSETQ. The V end was cut by 1 base, the J end by 6 bases, with 11 bases between. The CDR3 loop is CASSLSAGIEQYF. In nucleotides, the CDR3 is TGCGCCAGCAGCTTGTCTGCAGGGATCGAGCAGTACTTC.

CDR3 region: CASSSGQDYGYTF. CDR3 DNA sequence: TGCGCCAGCAGCTCGGGACAGGACTATGGCTACACCTTC. The chain recombines TRBV5-1 with TRBJ1-2, with 8 bases matching TRBD1. V gave up 3 bases and J gave up 3 bases; unmatched junction bases: 1. The CDR3 spans 13 residues. Germline CDR1 is SGHRS and CDR2 is YFSETQ.

The chain is built from TRBV15 and TRBJ2-1; D unclear. This CDR3 has 14 residues. The germline CDR1 and CDR2 sequences are LNHNV and YYDKDF (reference sequence). The V end lost 1 base, the J end lost 3 bases, and 7 bases lay between the germline ends. In nucleotides, the CDR3 is TGTGCCACCAGCAGAGGTCAAGACTACAATGAGCAGTTCTTC. Protein product: CATSRGQDYNEQFF.

This chain joins TRBV4-1 and TRBJ2-7; 9 nucleotides align to TRBD1. V lost 3 bases and J lost 7; bases outside the gene matches: 13. The CDR3 contains 16 residues. The germline V gene encodes CDR1 MGHRA and CDR2 YSYEKL. Here the CDR3 reads CASSQGDRAGSREQYF. In DNA, the CDR3 is TGCGCCAGCAGCCAGGGGGACAGGGCTGGTTCTCGGGAGCAGTACTTC.

The gene calls are TRBV2 and TRBJ2-5; no definite D call. The CDR3 spans 14 residues. V lost 2 bases and J lost 1, with 8 bases in between. CDR1 is SNHLY, CDR2 FYNNEI, per germline. This CDR3 reads CASSETTSQETQYF. In DNA form, the CDR3 reads TGTGCCAGCAGTGAAACGACAAGCCAAGAGACCCAGTACTTC. The full variable domain, in which reference TRBV2 and TRBJ2-5 provide the parts outside the CDR3, is EPEVTQTPSHQVTQMGQEVILRCVPISNHLYFYWYRQILGQKVEFLVSFYNNEISEKSEIFDDQFSVERPDGSNFTLKIRSTKLEDSAMYFCASSETTSQETQYFGPGTRLLVL.

The rearrangement joins TRBV7-2 to TRBJ2-1; D gene uncertain. V lost 3 bases and J lost 0, with 6 bases in between. This CDR3 has 14 amino acids. Per germline, CDR1 SGHTA and CDR2 FQGNSA. CDR3 nucleotide sequence: TGTGCCAGCAGCTTCGGCTACTCCTACAATGAGCAGTTCTTC. Protein: CASSFGYSYNEQFF.

J is TRBJ2-7 and V is TRBV28; no clear D. This CDR3 region has 12 residues. CDR1 is MDHEN and CDR2 is SYDVKM in the germline V gene. The V end was cut by 2 bases, the J end by 0 bases, with 2 bases between. The CDR3 reads CASSLISYEQYF. CDR3 nucleotides: TGTGCCAGCAGTTTAATCTCCTACGAGCAGTACTTC.

This rearrangement joins TRBV29-1 to TRBJ1-5, with D hard to call. Trimming took off 4 bases at V and 4 bases at J, with 8 bases between the two ends. CDR1 and CDR2 (germline): SQVTM, ANQGSEA. This CDR3 contains 12 residues. This CDR3 is CSVAGGNQPQHF. CDR3 nucleotides: TGCAGCGTTGCGGGAGGAAATCAGCCCCAGCATTTT.

This clone was seen a handful of times. V and J are TRBV29-1 and TRBJ1-1; perhaps TRBD1 as D (5 bases). There are 14 residues in the CDR3. CDR1 is SQVTM and CDR2 is ANQGSEA in the germline V gene. Trimming left V 7 bases short and J 4 bases short, with 19 bases between. The CDR3 spells CSAAADSHITEAFF. The CDR3 coding sequence is TGCAGCGCAGCCGCCGACAGTCATATCACTGAAGCTTTCTTT.

This clone was observed once. The chain joins TRBV30 to TRBJ2-7; the D is unclear. This CDR3 spans 15 amino acids. Trimming stripped 0 bases from V and 2 bases from J, with 14 bases between. From germline, CDR1 is GTSNPN and CDR2 SVGIG (reference sequence). CDR3 loop: CAWSVRRVSPYEQYF. The CDR3 DNA reads as TGTGCCTGGAGTGTACGTCGTGTAAGCCCCTACGAGCAGTACTTC. Variable domain in full (rest from reference TRBV30 and TRBJ2-7): SQTIHQWPATLVQPVGSPLSLECTVEGTSNPNLYWYRQAAGRGLQLLFYSVGIGQISSEVPQNLSASRPQDRQFILSSKKLLLSDSGFYLCAWSVRRVSPYEQYFGPGTRLTVT.

This clone was detected only once. V and J are TRBV7-3 and TRBJ1-1; a possible D gene is TRBD1 (6 bases). The V gene lost 3 bases and the J gene lost 6 bases, with 20 bases spanning the gap. The CDR3 extends over 16 amino acids. Germline V lookup: CDR1 SGHTA, CDR2 FQGTGA. For the CDR3, the DNA is TGTGCCAGCAGCTTCCCTCCAGGGGAAGATAACCCTGAAGCTTTCTTT. Protein sequence: CASSFPPGEDNPEAFF.

This chain links TRBV5-4 with TRBJ2-5, with 7 bases that match TRBD1. With V trimmed by 1 base and J by 1 base, 4 bases remained unmatched. The V gene's germline CDR1 is SGHNT and CDR2 YYREEE (reference sequence). This CDR3 region has 15 residues. CDR3 in DNA: TGTGCCAGCAGCTTGCCGCCAGGGGGCCAAGAGACCCAGTACTTC. Protein: CASSLPPGGQETQYF.

The chain recombines TRBV29-1 with TRBJ1-2, with D maybe TRBD1 (5 bases). The germline V gene has CDR1 SQVTM and CDR2 ANQGSEA. V dropped 1 base and J dropped 3 bases, with 15 bases sitting between them. This CDR3 has 15 residues. As DNA, the CDR3 is TGCAGCGTTGAAGGGGAGTCAGGGAGCCACTATGGCTACACCTTC. It specifies CSVEGESGSHYGYTF. The full variable domain, its missing parts supplied by reference TRBV29-1 and TRBJ1-2, is SAVISQKPSRDICQRGTSLTIQCQVDSQVTMMFWYRQQPGQSLTLIATANQGSEATYESGFVIDKFPISRPNLTFSTLTVSNMSPEDSSIYLCSVEGESGSHYGYTFGSGTRLTVV.

This clone was observed a handful of times. This chain joins TRBV23-1 and TRBJ1-1; 7 positions match TRBD1. TRBV23-1 is marked as an open reading frame, function uncertain. The J segment lost 6 bases and the V segment lost 2 bases, leaving 12 bases of the junction unmatched. This CDR3 has 16 residues. The CDR3 region has the DNA TGCGCCAGCAGTCAAGGGTCAACAGGGGCTTGGCCTGAAGCTTTCTTT. Translating gives CASSQGSTGAWPEAFF.

The rearrangement joins TRBV5-4 to TRBJ2-7; 8 nucleotides agree with TRBD2. V was clipped by 1 base and J by 4 bases; unmatched bases: 13. This CDR3 spans 17 amino acids. Germline V lookup: CDR1 SGHNT, CDR2 YYREEE (reference sequence). The CDR3 DNA sequence: TGTGCCAGCAGCTTGATAGTTACAAGCGGGAGCGGGTACGAGCAGTACTTC. This translates into CASSLIVTSGSGYEQYF. Full variable domain (outside the CDR3, taken from reference TRBV5-4 and TRBJ2-7): ETGVTQSPTHLIKTRGQQVTLRCSSQSGHNTVSWYQQALGQGPQFIFQYYREEENGRGNFPPRFSGLQFPNYSSELNVNALELDDSALYLCASSLIVTSGSGYEQYFGPGTRLTVT.

Only a few counts were recorded for this clone. The gene calls are TRBV2 and TRBJ2-3; possible D gene TRBD1, 6 bases. V was pared by 6 bases and J by 4 bases, with 17 bases between. The germline V gene has CDR1 SNHLY and CDR2 FYNNEI. The CDR3 runs 15 residues. CDR3 sequence reads: CASRHPGELADTQYF. The CDR3 nucleotides read TGTGCCAGCAGACACCCAGGGGAACTCGCAGATACGCAGTATTTT.

This chain joins TRBV19 and TRBJ2-5; D is uncertain. Germline CDR1 and CDR2: LNHDA and SQIVND (reference sequence). The CDR3 is 12 amino acids. Trimming pared 3 bases from V and 5 bases from J, leaving 7 bases between. CDR3 nucleotide sequence: TGTGCCAGTAGTATTTTCGGCGAGACCCAGTACTTC. Encoded protein: CASSIFGETQYF.

V gene TRBV2 combines with J gene TRBJ2-7, with TRBD1 matching over 9 bases. This CDR3 region has 14 residues. The V gene end was trimmed by 7 bases and the J gene end by 6 bases; junction bases not matched to a gene: 10. Germline-derived CDR1 and CDR2 are SNHLY and FYNNEI. CDR3 in amino acids: CASKSDRGFGEQYF. For the CDR3, the DNA is TGTGCCAGCAAATCGGACAGGGGTTTTGGCGAGCAGTACTTC.

The CDR3 loop reads CAWQGQWTTYGYTF. CDR3 in DNA: TGTGCCTGGCAGGGTCAATGGACAACCTATGGCTACACCTTC. The rearrangement uses TRBV30 and TRBJ1-2; the D gene is possibly TRBD1 (5 bases). V dropped 5 bases and J dropped 4 bases, with 17 bases sitting between them. This CDR3 comprises 14 residues. The germline V gene has CDR1 GTSNPN and CDR2 SVGIG (reference sequence).

Only a few counts were recorded for this clone. The rearrangement joins TRBV29-1 to TRBJ2-5; D perhaps matches TRBD1 (6 bases). The germline CDR1 and CDR2 sequences are SQVTM and ANQGSEA. The CDR3 runs 17 residues. V was trimmed by 1 base and J by 1 base, leaving 19 bases between them. The CDR3 DNA is TGCAGCGTTGAAGGCGCAGGGGCGCCCTTACGCCAAGAGACCCAGTACTTC. Translation: CSVEGAGAPLRQETQYF.

The genes are TRBV28 and TRBJ2-7; possibly TRBD2 for D (5 bases). Germline V lookup: CDR1 MDHEN, CDR2 SYDVKM. CDR3 length: 14 residues. V was shortened by 5 bases and J by 0 bases, with 11 bases between the two germline ends. The CDR3 here is CASSSGPSSYEQYF. As DNA, the CDR3 is TGTGCCAGCAGTAGCGGACCAAGCTCCTACGAGCAGTACTTC.

The rearrangement links TRBV27 to TRBJ2-3; 9 nucleotides align to TRBD2. V shed 0 bases and J 10 bases; nucleotides not matched to a gene: 8. This CDR3 is 15 amino acids long. The germline gives CDR1 MNHEY, CDR2 SMNVEV (reference sequence). The CDR3 reads CASSLSGTSQRAQYF. CDR3 nucleotide sequence: TGTGCCAGCAGTTTATCCGGGACTAGCCAACGTGCGCAGTATTTT.

This chain links TRBV19 with TRBJ2-1; D remains unclear. With 0 bases removed from V and 6 bases from J, the gap between germline ends came to 3 bases. The germline V gene encodes CDR1 LNHDA and CDR2 SQIVND (reference sequence). The CDR3 sequence is 12 residues long. This chain's CDR3 is CASSIEANEQFF. The CDR3 DNA sequence: TGTGCCAGTAGTATAGAGGCCAATGAGCAGTTCTTC.

This chain joins TRBV27 and TRBJ2-5; 7 nucleotides agree with TRBD2. Trimming took 0 bases from V and 5 from J; bases not matched to a gene: 9. The CDR3 consists of 16 residues. Per the germline V gene, CDR1 is MNHEY and CDR2 is SMNVEV (reference sequence). CDR3 residues: CASSLSGGSAGETQYF. The CDR3 DNA reads as TGTGCCAGCAGTTTATCGGGCGGGAGCGCAGGGGAGACCCAGTACTTC.

This clone was detected a few times. The chain uses TRBV13 and TRBJ2-1, with 10 bases aligning to TRBD1. The CDR3 length is 17 residues. With V trimmed by 0 bases and J by 7 bases, 9 bases remained unmatched. Germline CDR1 PRHDT, CDR2 FYEKMQ (reference sequence). The CDR3 DNA is TGTGCCAGCAGCTTAGGGACAGGGGGCGCCCTGAGGAATGAGCAGTTCTTC. Translated: CASSLGTGGALRNEQFF.

The chain couples TRBV5-6 to TRBJ2-2; possibly TRBD2 for D (5 bases). Deletions cut 0 bases from V and 16 bases from J, with 16 bases between. This CDR3 is built from 13 residues. CDR1 and CDR2 (germline): SGHDT, YYEEEE. The CDR3 coding sequence is TGTGCCAGCAGCTTGGTAGGACTCAACTTTCCGTTTTTT. Translation gives CASSLVGLNFPFF.

This chain links TRBV7-9 with TRBJ2-6; D unresolved. CDR3 length: 12 amino acids. With 1 base removed from V and 7 bases from J, the gap between germline ends came to 2 bases. Germline V gene sequence: CDR1 SEHNR, CDR2 FQNEAQ (reference sequence). The CDR3 is CASSLDANVLTF. The CDR3 region has the DNA TGTGCCAGCAGCTTAGACGCCAACGTCCTGACTTTC.

The CDR3 region is CASSPKAVAGETQYF. CDR3 sequence (DNA): TGTGCCAGCTCACCAAAGGCAGTCGCAGGAGAGACCCAGTACTTC. V and J are TRBV18 and TRBJ2-5; no clear D gene. CDR1 is KGHSH and CDR2 is LQKENI in the germline V gene. This CDR3 has 15 residues. V was pared by 2 bases and J by 4 bases, with 14 bases between.